This T cell receptor (beta chain) comes out of a study of blood T cell repertoires in COVID-19. Whole-study context: Whether acute or convalescent, the COVID-19 samples came from the United States, Italy and Spain.

Trimming took off 5 bases at V and 6 bases at J, with 13 bases between the two ends. Germline V CDR1 and CDR2: KGHDR, SFDVKD. The CDR3 covers 14 residues. Enrollees, roughly 18 to 89 years old, lived in some 24 US areas. Participants' reported clinical history set cohort assignment. Either two negative PCRs, clearance, or symptom resolution qualified Cohort 3 donors as recovered. Repertoires were generated with immunoSEQ multiplex PCR, while TCRdb's copy carries only in-frame clones and drops some. Among about 270,000 clones, 85% to 90% were seen once, and the ten largest hold roughly 2.3%. This clone was recorded a few times.

This chain uses TRBV24-1 with TRBJ2-1; TRBD1 might be the D (5 bases). The receptor was isolated from a woman in her late teens or twenties who had recovered from COVID-19. The sequenced sample consisted of PBMCs or T cells enriched from blood (not recorded which). The CDR3 bases are TGTGCCACCAGTGGACGGAATAGGGGCAATGAGCAGTTCTTC. Translating it yields CATSGRNRGNEQFF.